Listed below are T cell receptor beta chains from one sample, sequenced in a study of T cell responses to AZD1222 COVID-19 vaccine. Sequenced by immunoSEQ multiplex PCR; TCRdb stores in-frame clones only, minus some. The sample yields 100,000 or so clones, around nine tenths seen once. This material consisted of peripheral blood, taken on day 0 of AZD1222 vaccination. These receptors were taken from an adult in good health. The CDR3 runs from the conserved cysteine through the conserved F or W. The D gene is left open where the match is weak. Only some rows state a clone size, as once, few, many or a class for expanded clones.

>NA|TRBJ1-2|NA|TRBV5-1
TGCGCCAGCAGCTTGTTTTCGGAAGGTTATGGCTACACCTTC
CASSLFSEGYGYTF
>NA|TRBJ1-6|NA|TRBV30
TGTGCCTGGAACGTCGGGGGGAGAAATTCACCCCTCCACTTT
CAWNVGGRNSPLHF
>NA|TRBJ1-3|NA|TRBV20-1
TGCAGTGCCAGTCGCTCGGCGGGAAACACCATATATTTT
CSASRSAGNTIYF
>NA|TRBJ1-5|NA|TRBV6-1
TGTGCCAGCAGTGAAGAGGCAGGGGATCAGCCCCAGCATTTT
CASSEEAGDQPQHF
>NA|TRBJ1-6|NA|TRBV4-1
TGCGCCAGCAGCCCCCCAAGGTGGGAAAATAATTCACCCCTCCACTTT
CASSPPRWENNSPLHF
>NA|TRBJ1-1|NA|TRBV7-9
TGTGCCAGCAGCTTAGGATTGGTAGGGTCAGCTTTCTTT
CASSLGLVGSAFF
>TRBD2|TRBJ2-4|NA|TRBV7-8
TGTGCCAGCAGCCCAAGAGGGACTAGCGGGGCCAAAAACATTCAGTACTTC
CASSPRGTSGAKNIQYF
>TRBD2|TRBJ2-3|NA|TRBV5-1
TGCGCCAGCAGCTTTTTTCGGACTAGCGGGAGGACCACAGATACGCAGTATTTT
CASSFFRTSGRTTDTQYF
>NA|TRBJ1-6|NA|TRBV28
TGTGCCAGCAGTTCGGGACACCCGTATAATTCACCCCTCCACTTT
CASSSGHPYNSPLHF
>NA|TRBJ1-1|NA|TRBV28
TGTGCCAGCAGTTTAAGTTCAGGGAACACTGAAGCTTTCTTT
CASSLSSGNTEAFF
>NA|TRBJ2-1|once|TRBV27
TGTGCCAGCGTGGACAGCTCCTACAATGAGCAGTTCTTC
CASVDSSYNEQFF
>NA|TRBJ2-1|NA|TRBV7-9
TGTGCCAGCAGCTCTTTGGGCAATGAGCAGTTCTTC
CASSSLGNEQFF
>TRBD2|TRBJ2-7|NA|TRBV9
TGTGCCAGCAGCGTAGATTTAGCGGGAGGACAACAGTACTTC
CASSVDLAGGQQYF
>TRBD2|TRBJ2-7|NA|TRBV28
TGTGCCAGCAGTTCATCCAGACTAGCGGGAGACGAGCAGTACTTC
CASSSSRLAGDEQYF
>TRBD1|TRBJ2-7|NA|TRBV6-5
TGTGCCAGCAGTAAGGGACAGGGGGTCTACGAGCAGTACTTC
CASSKGQGVYEQYF
>NA|TRBJ1-2|NA|TRBV18
TGTGCCAGCTCACCACAGGTCAGGGGAAGGGATGGCTACACCTTC
CASSPQVRGRDGYTF
>NA|TRBJ2-7|NA|TRBV27
TGTGCCAGCCAGAGAATAGGGCTCCCCTACGAGCAGTACTTC
CASQRIGLPYEQYF
>TRBD1|TRBJ2-7|NA|TRBV7-9
TGTGCCAGCAGCTTTACAGGGGATGGGGCTTACGAGCAGTACTTC
CASSFTGDGAYEQYF
>TRBD1|TRBJ1-5|NA|TRBV6-7
TGTGCCAGCAGTTGCCCGGCAGGGGGCCAGCCCCAGCATTTT
CASSCPAGGQPQHF
>NA|TRBJ1-4|NA|TRBV2
TGTGCCAGCAGCGGACCACTGGTTGCTAATGAAAAACTGTTTTTT
CASSGPLVANEKLFF
>NA|TRBJ2-1|NA|TRBV21-1
TGTGCCAGCCCCAACCCCCTAGGAGGGCGGGAAGATGAGCAGTTCTTC
CASPNPLGGREDEQFF
>NA|TRBJ1-2|NA|TRBV5-4
TGTGCCAGCAGCTTGGCTGGGAACATCTATGGCTACACCTTC
CASSLAGNIYGYTF
>TRBD1|TRBJ2-2|NA|TRBV5-1
TGCGCCAGCAGCTCTCCGGGACAGGGTTCCAACACCGGGGAGCTGTTTTTT
CASSSPGQGSNTGELFF
>TRBD1|TRBJ1-2|NA|TRBV27
TGTGCCAGCAGTTTGGACAGGGGTTTCGATGGCTACACCTTC
CASSLDRGFDGYTF
>TRBD2|TRBJ2-2|NA|TRBV9
TGTGCCAGCAGCGTAGGTGCGGGGGCGAACACCGGGGAGCTGTTTTTT
CASSVGAGANTGELFF
>NA|TRBJ2-7|once|TRBV30
TGTGCCTGGAGCAAAGGGACGGTCTCCTACGAGCAGTACTTC
CAWSKGTVSYEQYF
>NA|TRBJ1-1|once|TRBV3-1/TRBV3-2
TGTGCCAGCAGCTCCTACCAGGGGGAAGCTTTCTTT
CASSSYQGEAFF
>NA|TRBJ1-5|NA|TRBV28
TGTGCCAGCAGTTTAGTGGGGGCGCGGAACAAGCCCCAGCATTTT
CASSLVGARNKPQHF
>TRBD1|TRBJ1-1|NA|TRBV18
TGTGCCAGCTCACAAAAACAGGGGGCGAACACTGAAGCTTTCTTT
CASSQKQGANTEAFF
>NA|TRBJ1-3|NA|TRBV15
TGTGCCACCAGCAGGGGGGACCTCGGTGGAAACACCATATATTTT
CATSRGDLGGNTIYF
>NA|TRBJ1-5|NA|TRBV2
TGTGCCAGCAGTAGGGACAGCAATCAGCCCCAGCATTTT
CASSRDSNQPQHF
>NA|TRBJ1-2|NA|TRBV27
TGTGCCAGCAGCAGAGATACTCGGGGGAACTATGGCTACACCTTC
CASSRDTRGNYGYTF
>TRBD1|TRBJ1-6|NA|TRBV10-3
TGTGCCGAAAAGGGGGACAGCGATAATTCACCCCTCCACTTT
CAEKGDSDNSPLHF
>NA|TRBJ2-3|NA|TRBV6-5
TGTGCCAGCAGTTCCCCCGACAGAGGGGGCACAGATACGCAGTATTTT
CASSSPDRGGTDTQYF
>TRBD2|TRBJ2-1|NA|TRBV5-6
TGTGCCAGCAGCTTGGAAATAGCGGGAGGCCCCCTCTCCTACAATGAGCAGTTCTTC
CASSLEIAGGPLSYNEQFF
>TRBD2|TRBJ2-7|many|TRBV6-2/TRBV6-3
TGTGCCAGCAGCCGATCGTGGGAGGGCGAGCAGTACTTC
CASSRSWEGEQYF
>NA|TRBJ1-5|NA|TRBV10-3
TGTGCCATCAGTTGGGTATGTGGAGTCCAGCCCCAGCATTTT
CAISWVCGVQPQHF
>TRBD2|TRBJ2-1|NA|TRBV7-8
TGTGCCAGCAGCTTAGACGGTAGCGGGAGTTACAATGAGCAGTTCTTC
CASSLDGSGSYNEQFF